This is a list of T cell receptor beta chains from one sample in a study of cytomegalovirus exposure and HLA in healthy donors. TCRdb keeps only in-frame clones here, not all; method: immunoSEQ multiplex PCR. The sample holds 140,000 or so clones; 82% are singletons and the top ten take roughly 9.7%. Sequencing was performed on PBMCs. All receptors come from a woman in her fifties or sixties in good health and CMV-seropositive. Both conserved end residues are part of each CDR3. A D gene is named only where the DNA matches it firmly. Clone size appears in some rows only: once, few, many, or a class for an expanded clone.

j_call | cdr3_length | clone_size | d_call | v_call | cdr3_aa | cdr3_nt
TRBJ2-7 | 17 | NA | TRBD2 | TRBV7-2 | CASSLGGAGLATYEQYF | TGTGCCAGCAGCTTAGGGGGAGCGGGACTCGCCACCTACGAGCAGTACTTC
TRBJ1-2 | 11 | NA | NA | TRBV29-1 | CSVAGANGYTF | TGCAGCGTGGCGGGGGCAAATGGCTACACCTTC
TRBJ2-1 | 15 | NA | NA | TRBV6-5 | CASRPEENSYNEQFF | TGTGCCAGCAGACCGGAGGAGAACTCCTACAATGAGCAGTTCTTC
TRBJ2-3 | 17 | NA | TRBD2 | TRBV4-3 | CASSQDLGGGGTDTQYF | TGCGCCAGCAGCCAAGATCTGGGGGGAGGGGGCACAGATACGCAGTATTTT
TRBJ2-7 | 17 | NA | TRBD2 | TRBV4-3 | CASSQEFGGSFSYEQYF | TGCGCCAGCAGCCAAGAATTTGGCGGGAGCTTCTCCTACGAGCAGTACTTC
TRBJ2-1 | 18 | NA | TRBD2 | TRBV4-1 | CASSQDFSRAGENNEQFF | TGCGCCAGCAGCCAAGACTTTAGTCGGGCGGGAGAAAACAATGAGCAGTTCTTC
TRBJ2-3 | 14 | NA | NA | TRBV5-1 | CASSLLAGTDTQYF | TGCGCCAGCAGCTTGTTAGCGGGCACAGATACGCAGTATTTT
TRBJ2-7 | 14 | once | TRBD1 | TRBV4-3 | CASQQTTGDYEQYF | TGCGCCAGCCAACAAACCACAGGGGACTACGAGCAGTACTTC
TRBJ2-1 | 17 | NA | TRBD2 | TRBV7-6 | CASRLPGLAGGTSEQFF | TGTGCCAGCAGACTCCCCGGACTAGCGGGGGGTACAAGTGAGCAGTTCTTC
TRBJ1-4 | 12 | NA | NA | TRBV6-6 | CASSYSEEKLFF | TGTGCCAGCAGTTACTCGGAGGAAAAACTGTTTTTT
TRBJ1-2 | 13 | NA | NA | TRBV5-6 | CASSLTGREGYTF | TGTGCCAGCAGCTTGACAGGGCGAGAGGGCTACACCTTC
TRBJ2-1 | 15 | NA | TRBD2 | TRBV29-1 | CSVEVSSGRHNEQFF | TGCAGCGTTGAGGTTTCTAGCGGGAGGCACAATGAGCAGTTCTTC
TRBJ2-1 | 15 | NA | TRBD2 | TRBV30 | CAWSLGLAGYNEQFF | TGTGCCTGGAGCCTCGGCCTAGCGGGCTACAATGAGCAGTTCTTC